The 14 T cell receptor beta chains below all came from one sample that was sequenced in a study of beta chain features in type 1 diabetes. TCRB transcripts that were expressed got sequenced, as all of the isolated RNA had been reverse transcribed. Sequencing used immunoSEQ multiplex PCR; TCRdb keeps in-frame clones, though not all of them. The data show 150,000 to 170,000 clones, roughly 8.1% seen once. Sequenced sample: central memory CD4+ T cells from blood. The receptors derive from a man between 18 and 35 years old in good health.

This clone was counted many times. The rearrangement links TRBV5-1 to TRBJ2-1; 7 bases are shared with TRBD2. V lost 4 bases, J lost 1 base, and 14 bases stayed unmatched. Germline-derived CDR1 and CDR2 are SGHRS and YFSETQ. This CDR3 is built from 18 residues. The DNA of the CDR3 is TGCGCCAGCAGCCCCTCGTGGGGCGGGAGCCCTTCCTACAATGAGCAGTTCTTC. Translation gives CASSPSWGGSPSYNEQFF.

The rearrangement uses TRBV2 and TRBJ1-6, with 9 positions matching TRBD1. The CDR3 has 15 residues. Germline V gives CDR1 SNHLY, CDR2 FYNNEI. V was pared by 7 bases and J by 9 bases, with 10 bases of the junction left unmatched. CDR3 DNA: TGTGCCAGCACCCCTTTGACAGGGGGAGGTTCACCCCTCCACTTT. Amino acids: CASTPLTGGGSPLHF.

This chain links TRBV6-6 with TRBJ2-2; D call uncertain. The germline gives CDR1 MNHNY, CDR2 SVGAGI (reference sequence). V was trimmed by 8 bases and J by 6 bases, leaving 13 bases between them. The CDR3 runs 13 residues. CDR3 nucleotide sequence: TGTGCCAGCTTACAATCGTTCCCCGGGGAGCTGTTTTTT. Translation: CASLQSFPGELFF.

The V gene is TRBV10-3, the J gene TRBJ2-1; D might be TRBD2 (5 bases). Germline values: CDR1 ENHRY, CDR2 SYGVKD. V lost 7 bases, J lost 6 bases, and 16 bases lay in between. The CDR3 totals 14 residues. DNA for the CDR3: TGTGCCATCATGGACTTTCTTTCCCCCAATGAGCAGTTCTTC. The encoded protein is CAIMDFLSPNEQFF.

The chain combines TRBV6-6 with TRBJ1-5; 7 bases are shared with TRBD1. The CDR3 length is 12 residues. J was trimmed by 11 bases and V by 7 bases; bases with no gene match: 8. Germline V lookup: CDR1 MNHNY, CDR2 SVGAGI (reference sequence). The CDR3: CASNTGEWSQHF. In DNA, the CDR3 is TGTGCCAGCAATACAGGGGAGTGGTCCCAGCATTTT.

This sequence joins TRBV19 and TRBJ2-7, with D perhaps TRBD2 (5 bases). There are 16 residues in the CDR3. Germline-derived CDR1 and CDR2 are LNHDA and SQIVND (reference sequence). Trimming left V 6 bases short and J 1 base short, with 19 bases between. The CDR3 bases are TGTGCCAGTAGGGACTCGGGCAGTCCTAGGTCCTACGAGCAGTACTTC. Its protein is CASRDSGSPRSYEQYF.

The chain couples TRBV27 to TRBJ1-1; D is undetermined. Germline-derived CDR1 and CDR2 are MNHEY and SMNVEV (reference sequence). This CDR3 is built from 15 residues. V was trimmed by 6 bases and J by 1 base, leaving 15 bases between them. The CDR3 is CASRSRSASNTEAFF. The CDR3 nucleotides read TGTGCCAGCAGAAGTAGATCTGCTTCGAACACTGAAGCTTTCTTT.

CDR3 region: CASSLLGTGYYNEQFF. CDR3 DNA sequence: TGTGCCAGCAGCTTGTTAGGGACAGGGTACTACAATGAGCAGTTCTTC. The chain combines TRBV7-2 with TRBJ2-1, with TRBD1 matching 9 bases. The CDR3 is 16 residues long. Germline CDR1 is SGHTA and CDR2 is FQGNSA. V shed 3 bases, J shed 3 bases, and the junction held 6 bases outside the gene matches.

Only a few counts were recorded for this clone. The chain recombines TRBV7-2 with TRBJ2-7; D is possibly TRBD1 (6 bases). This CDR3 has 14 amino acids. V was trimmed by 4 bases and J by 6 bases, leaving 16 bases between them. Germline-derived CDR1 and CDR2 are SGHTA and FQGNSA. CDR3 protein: CASSSSQGLGEQYF. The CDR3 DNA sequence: TGTGCCAGCAGCTCTTCCCAGGGGCTCGGCGAGCAGTACTTC.

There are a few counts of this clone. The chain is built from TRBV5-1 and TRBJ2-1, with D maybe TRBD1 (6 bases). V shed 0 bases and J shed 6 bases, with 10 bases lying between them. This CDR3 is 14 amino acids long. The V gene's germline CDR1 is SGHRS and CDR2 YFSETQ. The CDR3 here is CASSLDRDGNEQFF. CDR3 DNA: TGCGCCAGCAGCTTGGACAGGGATGGCAATGAGCAGTTCTTC.

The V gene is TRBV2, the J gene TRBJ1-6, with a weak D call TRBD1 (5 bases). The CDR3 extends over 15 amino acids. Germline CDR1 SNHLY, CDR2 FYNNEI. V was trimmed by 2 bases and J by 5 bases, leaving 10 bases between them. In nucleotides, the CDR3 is TGTGCCAGCAGTGAAACGGACACCGATAATTCACCCCTCCACTTT. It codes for CASSETDTDNSPLHF.

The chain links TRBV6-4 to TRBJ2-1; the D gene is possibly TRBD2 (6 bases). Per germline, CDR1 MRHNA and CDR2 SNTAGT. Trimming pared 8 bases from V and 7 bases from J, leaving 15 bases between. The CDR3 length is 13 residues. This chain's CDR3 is CASLRRGGNEQFF. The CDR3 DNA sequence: TGTGCCAGCCTTCGGAGGGGAGGAAATGAGCAGTTCTTC.

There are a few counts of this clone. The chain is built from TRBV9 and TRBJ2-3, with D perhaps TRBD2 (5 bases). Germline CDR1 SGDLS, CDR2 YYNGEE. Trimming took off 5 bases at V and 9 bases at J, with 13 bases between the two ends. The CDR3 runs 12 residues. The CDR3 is CASSYDRGTQYF. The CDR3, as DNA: TGTGCCAGCAGTTACGATCGGGGAACGCAGTATTTT.

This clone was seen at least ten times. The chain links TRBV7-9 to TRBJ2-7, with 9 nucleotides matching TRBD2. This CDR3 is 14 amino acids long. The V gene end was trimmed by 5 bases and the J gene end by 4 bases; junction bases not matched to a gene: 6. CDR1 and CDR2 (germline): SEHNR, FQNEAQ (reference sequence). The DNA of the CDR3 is TGTGCCAGCAGCCTTAGCGGGAGTGAGTACGAGCAGTACTTC. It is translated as CASSLSGSEYEQYF.